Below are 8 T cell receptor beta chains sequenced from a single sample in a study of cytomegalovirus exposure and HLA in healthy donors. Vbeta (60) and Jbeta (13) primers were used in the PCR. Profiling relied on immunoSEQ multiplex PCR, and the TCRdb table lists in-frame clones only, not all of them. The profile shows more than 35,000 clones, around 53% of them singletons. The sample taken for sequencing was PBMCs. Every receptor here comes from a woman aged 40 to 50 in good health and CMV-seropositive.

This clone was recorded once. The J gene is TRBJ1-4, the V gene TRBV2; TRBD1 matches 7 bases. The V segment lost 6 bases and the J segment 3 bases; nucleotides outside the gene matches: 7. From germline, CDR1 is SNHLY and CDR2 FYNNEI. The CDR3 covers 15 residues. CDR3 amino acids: CASRDPGGSNEKLFF. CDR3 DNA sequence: TGTGCCAGCAGGGACCCAGGGGGATCTAATGAAAAACTGTTTTTT.

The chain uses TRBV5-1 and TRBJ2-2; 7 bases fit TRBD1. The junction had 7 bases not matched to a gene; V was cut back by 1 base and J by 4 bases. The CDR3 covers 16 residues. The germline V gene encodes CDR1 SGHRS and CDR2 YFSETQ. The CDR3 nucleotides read TGCGCCAGCAGCTTGTCGTGGGACAGTCCCACCGGGGAGCTGTTTTTT. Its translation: CASSLSWDSPTGELFF.

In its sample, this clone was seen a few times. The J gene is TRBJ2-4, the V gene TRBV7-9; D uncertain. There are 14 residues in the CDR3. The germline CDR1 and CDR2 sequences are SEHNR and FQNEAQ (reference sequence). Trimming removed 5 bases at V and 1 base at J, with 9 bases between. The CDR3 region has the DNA TGTGCCAGCAGCCCCCAGGATGCCAAAAACATTCAGTACTTC. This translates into CASSPQDAKNIQYF.

CDR3 loop: CASSLGETSQGTDTQYF. In DNA, the CDR3 is TGTGCCAGCAGCTTAGGGGAGACTAGCCAAGGCACAGATACGCAGTATTTT. The V gene is TRBV7-2, the J gene TRBJ2-3; 7 bases are a match to TRBD2. Germline V gene sequence: CDR1 SGHTA, CDR2 FQGNSA. The CDR3 spans 17 residues. Losses at the gene ends were 1 base for V and 1 base for J; bases not matched to a gene: 8.

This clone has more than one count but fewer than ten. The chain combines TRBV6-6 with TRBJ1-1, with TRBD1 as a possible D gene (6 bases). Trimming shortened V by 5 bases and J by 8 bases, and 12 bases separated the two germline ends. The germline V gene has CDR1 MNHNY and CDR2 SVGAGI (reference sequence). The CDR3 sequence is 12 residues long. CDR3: CASSLRQAEAFF. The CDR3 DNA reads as TGTGCCAGCAGTCTTAGACAGGCCGAAGCTTTCTTT.

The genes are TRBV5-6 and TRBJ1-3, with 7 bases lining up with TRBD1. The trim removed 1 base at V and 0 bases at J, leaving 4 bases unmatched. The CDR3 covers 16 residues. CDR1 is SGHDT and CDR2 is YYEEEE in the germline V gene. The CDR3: CASSLTGTVSGNTIYF. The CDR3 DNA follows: TGTGCCAGCAGCTTGACCGGGACAGTCTCTGGAAACACCATATATTTT.

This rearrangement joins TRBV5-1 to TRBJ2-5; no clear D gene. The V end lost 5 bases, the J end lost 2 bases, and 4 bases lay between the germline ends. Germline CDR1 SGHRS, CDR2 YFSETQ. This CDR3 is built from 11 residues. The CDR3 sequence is CASRQQETQYF. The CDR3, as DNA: TGCGCCAGCAGGCAGCAAGAGACCCAGTACTTC.

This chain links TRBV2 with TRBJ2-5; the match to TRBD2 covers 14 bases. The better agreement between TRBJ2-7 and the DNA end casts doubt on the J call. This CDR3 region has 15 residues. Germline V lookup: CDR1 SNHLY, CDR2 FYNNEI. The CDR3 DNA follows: TGTGCCAGCAGTGGACTAGCGGGGGGGTTATACGAGCAGTACTTC. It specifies CASSGLAGGLYEQYF.